This T cell receptor (beta chain) originates from a study of cytomegalovirus exposure and HLA in healthy donors (dated by TCRdb to 2016 to 2017). Regarding the study in general: According to an earlier analysis of a few hundred of the donors, roughly 180 million T cells yielded 90 million to 130 million unique TCR beta sequences and 276 Gb of sequence data. Approximately 300 gigabases of sequencing data and around 80 million unique TCR sequences made up an early release that covered 500 to 650 HLA-typed donors. The genetic ancestry cluster associated with self-reported Caucasian donors included about four fifths of the roughly 410 genotyped donors. The study aimed to test whether cataloging public T cell receptors could reveal signatures of past pathogen exposure. The study used immunosequencing to profile the T cell repertoires of around 600 subjects and linked those repertoires to cytomegalovirus serostatus. Besides the first cohort of around 670 subjects, a separate validation cohort made up of 120 different subjects was used. High-throughput TCR immunosequencing, statistical association of individual TCRs with disease status, and machine learning were combined to predict cytomegalovirus infection status. A later analysis re-analyzed previously published TCR beta repertoires from 650 to 800 donors and added high-resolution HLA genotyping to study TCR occurrence patterns. The later analysis used no new phenotypic data to find candidate immune exposures, relying instead on TCR beta sequences and their occurrence across donors. An earlier analysis of some 500 of the donors applied high-throughput TCR beta sequencing to assess whether each TCR beta V gene segment acted as functional or pseudogenic. Alongside the repertoire data, information on donor age, sex, ethnicity and CMV serostatus was compiled. Genome-wide SNP genotypes for about 60% of the roughly 700 donors were used in a later genetic analysis, which treated that subset as a discovery cohort. All discovery cohort repertoires had been generated on a single sequencing platform. Class I and class II HLA loci were covered by the typing at four-digit resolution. Typing coverage differed by locus: A, B, C, DRB1 and DQB1 were typed in roughly 629-630 donors, DQA1 in roughly 510, DPA1 in approximately 600, and DPB1 in 450 to 480. Because of strong linkage in the cohort, roughly five DR-DQ haplotypes were treated as single units for association and clustering. On average, around 200,000 unique TCR beta nucleotide sequences were sequenced per donor among roughly 430 genotyped donors of the cohort, with 15% to 20% of those sequences being non-productive. Broader findings and caveats from the paper: Only TCR beta chains were sequenced in this cohort, and the absence of alpha or paired-chain data limited detectable features. In a later analysis, several top co-occurrence clusters were reported to appear linked to parvovirus B19, influenza, CMV and Epstein-Barr virus. A group of highly shared sequence variants was considered likely to be a technical artifact of the sequencing pipeline. In an earlier analysis of approximately 600 of the donors, most TCR beta V segments were observed in productive rearrangements about 90% or about 30% of the time, broadly matching IMGT annotations. CMV serostatus was the only immune exposure information available for the cohort. In a later analysis, HLA-associated TCR beta chains were found to be more clonally expanded and to have lower generation probabilities than equally common non-associated chains. A later analysis found that most CMV-associated TCR beta chains appeared HLA-restricted, with HLA associations seemingly driven largely by CMV exposure. The classifier was reported to diagnose cytomegalovirus status with high specificity and sensitivity in both the original and validation cohorts. A later genetic analysis reported fewer N-insertions in productive TCRs among donors in an Asian-associated ancestry cluster than the roughly 700-donor mean. Most TCR sequences were observed very rarely across donors, whereas some public TCRs were present in many individuals. In vitro tests confirmed that a few of the cytomegalovirus-associated TCR beta chains recognize cytomegalovirus antigens. Specific HLA alleles were associated with 15,000 to 20,000 TCR beta sequences at a false discovery rate of 0.05 in a later analysis. Correlated functional status among segregating V segments might reflect linkage disequilibrium, but an unknown experimental factor could not be ruled out. The earlier analysis of nearly 600 of the donors excluded some 15 rarely observed V segments, including chromosome 9 orphons, because counts were too low. Presence/absence analyses assumed roughly uniform sequencing depth across donors, an assumption that may not hold. A total of roughly 160 TCR beta chains were listed by the study as associated with cytomegalovirus. Assigning TCR associations to individual alleles was difficult when HLA alleles, especially DR and DQ, strongly co-occurred. The 87-base-pair reads could not distinguish some IMGT-functional V segments, including TRBV6-2 and TRBV6-3, so those segments were excluded. A later genetic analysis associated a missense DCLRE1C variant with V-gene and J-gene trimming of TCR beta chains, and an independent cohort replicated the association. The authors suggested that the approach could potentially be generalized to other disease states and immunological phenotypes. A further reported finding was that TCR beta sequences accurately predicted the HLA-A and HLA-B alleles for most subjects in the first cohort. In a later analysis, the rate of TCR association differed among HLA loci, with DRB1 alleles having the most associated TCRs and HLA-C alleles having the fewest. Because HLA typing was unavailable for some donors at each locus, only the typed subset was used in association tests.

Reading the germline V gene (reference sequence) gives CDR1 MNHEY and CDR2 SMNVEV. The CDR3 goes from the cysteine to the phenylalanine over 16 residues. The only DNA kept is the CDR3, 48 bases in frame from the first base. V and J lose 4 bases and 3 bases, and a span of 16 bases separates them. The cohort comprised hundreds of healthy bone marrow donors. At the time of sampling, every cohort member was nominally healthy, though immune exposures that went unrecorded were likely present. The donor tested CMV seronegative and was one of the 352 seronegative cohort members. Each donor provided a peripheral blood sample, and peripheral blood mononuclear cells were used for TCR beta sequencing. The Qiagen DNeasy Blood Extraction Kit was used to extract genomic DNA from the blood cell samples. As regards this clone: Its cognate antigen has yet to be identified. No base qualities exist here, and no much larger clone lies one base off it.

The receptor library was made with the immunoSEQ multiplex PCR assay. A mixture of 60 forward primers for TCR Vbeta segments and 13 reverse primers for TCR Jbeta segments was used in the multiplex PCR. A multiplex PCR assay on genomic DNA amplified the CDR3 region of rearranged TCR beta genes. On the Illumina HiSeq System, the amplified TCR beta libraries were sequenced as 87-base-pair reads. As for the original processing: In a later analysis, tens of millions of unique TCR beta chains were counted across the roughly 610 repertoires, and roughly 9.9 million of these chains were shared by at least two donors. Raw reads were error-corrected and collapsed into unique sequences with a nearest-neighbor algorithm that merged closely related sequences to remove PCR and sequencing errors. To assign V, D and J gene segments, CDR3 sequences were aligned to IMGT reference sequences. For a sequence to be retained, at least a six-nucleotide match to both a V gene segment and a J gene segment was required. Rearrangements were classified as productive when the CDR3 lacked stop codons and remained in frame with V and J, and all other rearrangements were classified as non-productive. CDR3 was defined according to IMGT convention as the region running from the second conserved V-encoded cysteine to the conserved J-encoded phenylalanine. Sequences without an unambiguous match to a single V gene segment were excluded from the earlier analysis of about 600 of the donors. An earlier analysis of 587 of the donors classified V segments as functional when productive rearrangements were above 56.7% and as segregating when the standard deviation between donors was above 5%. To diagnose cytomegalovirus status from the catalog of TCR beta chain sequences, a statistical classification framework was built. In a later analysis, V and J genes were assigned by comparing TCR nucleotide sequences against IMGT/GENE-DB human TR gene sequences. A later analysis assigned CDR3 sequences and most-parsimonious VDJ recombination scenarios with the TCRdist pipeline. A later analysis defined each TCR beta chain by its CDR3 amino acid sequence plus V-gene family, and excluded reads lacking a unique V-gene family. As a way to deal with suspected cross-contamination and a sequencing artifact, a later analysis dropped under 600 nucleotide sequences that were highly shared and had low generation probability. A later analysis calculated a clonal expansion index for each public chain from normalized within-repertoire ranks of inferred template counts. A later analysis computed generation probabilities with a VDJ recombination model fitted to out-of-frame rearrangements, and checked the results against IGoR. A later analysis scored TCR-TCR, TCR-HLA and TCR-CMV co-occurrence with hypergeometric tests, applying a repertoire-size bias correction to TCR pairs. False discovery rates were estimated in a later analysis by permuting HLA or CMV assignments 20 times. In a later analysis, co-occurring TCRs were grouped with DBSCAN, and TCRdist sequence similarity was added when clustering was performed within HLA-allele-positive subsets. Repertoires with fewer than 30,000 or more than 120,000 public chains were left out of co-occurrence clustering, as were five repertoires with anomalous nucleotide sharing. TCRdb re-hosts the immuneACCESS table, in-frame sequences only. Its copies lack some clones; in the studies checked, an unresolved V gene accounts for under half of them, and the cause for the rest is not known. Clone size and V and J calls were adopted from that table, with D and trimming inferred from the DNA. The sample yields over 150,000 clones; roughly 85% were counted once. The ten largest make up approximately 2% of the sample.

The rearranged chain carries TRBV27 and TRBJ1-5, and the D gene may be TRBD1, 5 bases matching. Sequencing was done on a sample of PBMCs. The receptor was isolated from a man aged 40-49 years in good health and CMV-seronegative. In nucleotide form, the sequence is TGTGCCAGCAGTTCCACCTCCAGGGCCCCCAATCAGCCCCAGCATTTT. Translated, this gives CASSSTSRAPNQPQHF.